This TCR beta chain originates from a study of a mutant IDH1 vaccine in newly diagnosed glioma. As for the study in general: In weeks 1, 3, 5, 7, 11, 15, 19 and 23, patients were vaccinated. Every participant had undergone radiotherapy, temozolomide, or both before, and most underwent both. Study outcomes and limitations: It seemed that pseudoprogression was not linked to changes in the top peripheral T cell clonotypes.

Profiled with immunoSEQ multiplex PCR; TCRdb holds only in-frame clones, not every one. This table has tens of thousands of clones, over 80% appearing once. Described time point: week 23, last vaccination. Vaccine doses each comprised 300 ug of mutant IDH1 20-mer peptide, with topical imiquimod. Donors harbored newly found WHO grade 3 or 4 IDH1-mutant, ATRX-lost astrocytomas. CDR3 length equals 14 residues. V lost 7 bases to trimming and J lost 3 bases, with 13 bases between them. The germline CDR1 and CDR2 sequences are SNHLY and FYNNEI. In the case of this clone: The antigen is unknown.

The TCR comes from a woman younger than 30 with glioma. The specimen was PBMCs, collected from a glioma patient whose treatment included an IDH1 peptide vaccine. This sequence joins TRBV2 and TRBJ1-5; D remains unclear. The CDR3 loop is CASKQTILNQPQHF. The CDR3 region has the DNA TGTGCCAGCAAACAGACTATTCTCAATCAGCCCCAGCATTTT.